Detailed here is one TCR beta chain. Antigen unknown. These data come from a study of shared clonotypes between healthy human individuals. Turning to the study itself: CD4 naive and memory got three plates each, CD8 naive two, CD8 memory one. Overall study results and limits: Among non-shared clonotypes, generation probabilities were lower than among those shared by all four donors.

Researchers partitioned CD4+ cells into CD45RA+ naive and CD45RA-negative memory subsets. In germline, CDR1 is SGHRS, CDR2 YFSETQ. V gave up 0 bases and J gave up 1 base; unmatched junction bases: 4. The CDR3 loop spans 15 amino acids. Genomic DNA belonging to each subset was distributed in equal measure over several immunoSEQ plates. Profiling relied on immunoSEQ multiplex PCR, and the TCRdb table lists in-frame clones only, not all of them. The sample has 1.6 million or so clones, approximately 98.5% seen once; the top ten hold 0.3% to 0.45%. V is TRBV5-1 and J is TRBJ2-7; 7 nucleotides align to TRBD2. Sequenced: naive CD4+ T cells sorted from blood. The subset denotes: CD45RA+ positively selected. The sequence was collected from a man in his thirties or forties in good health. CDR3 loop: CASSLVAGESYEQYF. The CDR3 coding sequence is TGCGCCAGCAGCTTGGTTGCGGGGGAATCCTACGAGCAGTACTTC.